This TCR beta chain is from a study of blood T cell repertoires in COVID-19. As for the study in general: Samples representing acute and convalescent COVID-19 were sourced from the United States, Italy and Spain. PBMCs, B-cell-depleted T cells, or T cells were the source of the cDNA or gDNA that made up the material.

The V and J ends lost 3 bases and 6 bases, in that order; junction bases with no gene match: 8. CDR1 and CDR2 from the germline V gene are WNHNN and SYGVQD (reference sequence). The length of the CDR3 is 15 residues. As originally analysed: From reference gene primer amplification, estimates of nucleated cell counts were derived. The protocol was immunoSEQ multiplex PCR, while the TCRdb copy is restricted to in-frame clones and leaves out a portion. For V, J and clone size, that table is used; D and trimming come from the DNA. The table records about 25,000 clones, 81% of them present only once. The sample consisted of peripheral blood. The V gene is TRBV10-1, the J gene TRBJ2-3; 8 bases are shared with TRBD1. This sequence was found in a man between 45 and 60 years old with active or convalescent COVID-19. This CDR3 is CASSESGQGRDTQYF. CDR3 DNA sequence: TGCGCCAGCAGTGAAAGCGGACAGGGTCGGGATACGCAGTATTTT.